These T cell receptor beta chains were read from a single sample in a study of cytomegalovirus exposure and HLA in healthy donors. The table came from immunoSEQ multiplex PCR; TCRdb's copy has only in-frame clones and leaves some out. The repertoire holds 150,000 to 200,000 clones, with about four fifths as singletons. Material: PBMCs. The receptors shown here come from a woman aged 25-40 years in good health and CMV-seropositive. The CDR3 runs from the conserved cysteine through the conserved F or W. A D gene is named only where the DNA matches it firmly. Size values are once, few and many counts, or a class for expanded clones, and some rows have none.

V: TRBV6-5; size: NA; length: 13; D: NA; J: TRBJ1-5; CDR3: CASSTRGNQPQHF; DNA: TGTGCCAGCTCCACCAGGGGCAATCAGCCCCAGCATTTT
V: TRBV2; size: NA; length: 12; D: NA; J: TRBJ1-2; CDR3: CASTNAGFGYTF; DNA: TGTGCCAGCACGAACGCAGGGTTTGGCTACACCTTC
V: TRBV6-1; size: NA; length: 13; D: NA; J: TRBJ1-6; CDR3: CASSEATWGALHF; DNA: TGTGCCAGCAGTGAAGCGACCTGGGGGGCCCTCCACTTT
V: TRBV4-3; size: NA; length: 15; D: TRBD1; J: TRBJ1-4; CDR3: CASSQDIGQAEKLFF; DNA: TGCGCCAGCAGCCAAGACATTGGACAGGCCGAAAAACTGTTTTTT
V: TRBV6-5; size: NA; length: 14; D: TRBD2; J: TRBJ2-7; CDR3: CASSPGTSSYEQYF; DNA: TGTGCCAGCAGTCCCGGGACTAGCTCCTACGAGCAGTACTTC
V: TRBV5-5; size: NA; length: 15; D: NA; J: TRBJ2-3; CDR3: CASSPTTSIEDTQYF; DNA: TGTGCCAGCAGCCCGACTACCTCTATCGAAGATACGCAGTATTTT
V: TRBV7-2; size: NA; length: 13; D: NA; J: TRBJ1-6; CDR3: CASSLEDSSPLHF; DNA: TGTGCCAGCAGCTTAGAAGACAGCTCACCCCTCCACTTT
V: TRBV7-2; size: few; length: 17; D: NA; J: TRBJ1-6; CDR3: CASSKRGRGFLTSPLHF; DNA: TGTGCCAGCAGCAAGCGGGGAAGGGGCTTCCTTACCTCACCCCTCCACTTT
V: TRBV4-2; size: NA; length: 14; D: NA; J: TRBJ1-5; CDR3: CASSQGGINQPQHF; DNA: TGTGCCAGCAGCCAAGGAGGGATCAATCAGCCCCAGCATTTT
V: TRBV5-4; size: once; length: 15; D: TRBD1; J: TRBJ1-6; CDR3: CASSFRDRGDSPLHF; DNA: TGTGCCAGCAGCTTTAGAGACAGGGGCGATTCACCCCTCCACTTT
V: TRBV5-1; size: NA; length: 13; D: NA; J: TRBJ2-1; CDR3: CASSLTGVNEQFF; DNA: TGCGCCAGCAGCTTGACCGGGGTCAATGAGCAGTTCTTC
V: TRBV11-2; size: NA; length: 15; D: TRBD1; J: TRBJ2-5; CDR3: CASSLGDRGRETQYF; DNA: TGTGCCAGCAGCTTAGGGGACAGGGGGCGAGAGACCCAGTACTTC
V: TRBV4-1; size: NA; length: 16; D: NA; J: TRBJ1-2; CDR3: CASSQEVLETRRGYTF; DNA: TGCGCCAGCAGCCAAGAAGTTTTGGAGACCAGACGAGGCTACACCTTC
V: TRBV19; size: NA; length: 13; D: NA; J: TRBJ1-1; CDR3: CASSIGRGTEAFF; DNA: TGTGCCAGTAGTATCGGGAGAGGCACTGAAGCTTTCTTT
V: TRBV11-2; size: NA; length: 13; D: NA; J: TRBJ2-1; CDR3: CASSAGLNNEQFF; DNA: TGTGCCAGCAGCGCCGGACTGAACAATGAGCAGTTCTTC
V: TRBV5-4; size: NA; length: 13; D: TRBD1; J: TRBJ1-2; CDR3: CASSLQGAYGYTF; DNA: TGTGCCAGCAGCTTACAGGGGGCCTATGGCTACACCTTC
V: TRBV19; size: NA; length: 13; D: TRBD2; J: TRBJ2-5; CDR3: CASSQGGYETQYF; DNA: TGTGCCAGTAGCCAGGGAGGGTATGAGACCCAGTACTTC
V: TRBV2; size: NA; length: 13; D: TRBD1; J: TRBJ1-3; CDR3: CASSDRGRNTIYF; DNA: TGTGCCAGCAGTGACAGGGGGCGAAACACCATATATTTT
V: TRBV6-5; size: once; length: 14; D: TRBD1; J: TRBJ2-1; CDR3: CASSYFRGRNEQFF; DNA: TGTGCCAGCAGTTATTTCAGGGGGAGAAATGAGCAGTTCTTC
V: TRBV2; size: NA; length: 13; D: NA; J: TRBJ1-1; CDR3: CASSLDSNTEAFF; DNA: TGTGCCAGCAGTTTGGACAGTAACACTGAAGCTTTCTTT
V: TRBV6-5; size: NA; length: 13; D: TRBD1; J: TRBJ1-2; CDR3: CASRADRVYGYTF; DNA: TGTGCCAGCAGGGCCGACAGGGTTTATGGCTACACCTTC
V: TRBV2; size: once; length: 13; D: TRBD1; J: TRBJ1-1; CDR3: CASSGQGNTEAFF; DNA: TGTGCCAGCAGCGGACAGGGGAACACTGAAGCTTTCTTT
V: TRBV13; size: NA; length: 13; D: NA; J: TRBJ1-2; CDR3: CASSLAGNYGYTF; DNA: TGTGCCAGCAGCTTAGCCGGTAACTATGGCTACACCTTC
V: TRBV30; size: NA; length: 13; D: NA; J: TRBJ1-6; CDR3: CAWRTVRNSPLHF; DNA: TGTGCCTGGAGGACAGTCCGTAATTCACCCCTCCACTTT
V: TRBV18; size: NA; length: 13; D: TRBD1; J: TRBJ2-7; CDR3: CASSHTGDYEQYF; DNA: TGTGCCAGCTCACATACAGGGGACTACGAGCAGTACTTC
V: TRBV9; size: NA; length: 15; D: TRBD2; J: TRBJ2-3; CDR3: CASSVAGLAADTQYF; DNA: TGTGCCAGCAGCGTAGCGGGACTAGCAGCCGATACGCAGTATTTT
V: TRBV5-1; size: NA; length: 13; D: TRBD1; J: TRBJ1-2; CDR3: CASSLTGDGGYTF; DNA: TGCGCCAGCAGCCTTACAGGGGACGGTGGCTACACCTTC
V: TRBV4-1; size: NA; length: 15; D: TRBD1; J: TRBJ2-1; CDR3: CASSQTQGDGFEQFF; DNA: TGCGCCAGCAGCCAAACACAGGGGGATGGATTTGAGCAGTTCTTC
V: TRBV5-6; size: few; length: 13; D: NA; J: TRBJ2-5; CDR3: CASSSRGQETQYF; DNA: TGTGCCAGCAGCAGCCGGGGCCAAGAGACCCAGTACTTC
V: TRBV6-1; size: NA; length: 15; D: TRBD1; J: TRBJ1-1; CDR3: CASSGYRGVNTEAFF; DNA: TGTGCCAGCAGTGGATACAGGGGGGTGAACACTGAAGCTTTCTTT
V: TRBV25-1; size: few; length: 18; D: NA; J: TRBJ2-1; CDR3: CASNMGGVSPSSYNEQFF; DNA: TGTGCCAGCAATATGGGCGGGGTTTCTCCTAGCTCCTACAATGAGCAGTTCTTC
V: TRBV9; size: NA; length: 15; D: NA; J: TRBJ2-3; CDR3: CASSVGGAVTDTQYF; DNA: TGTGCCAGCAGCGTAGGCGGGGCAGTCACAGATACGCAGTATTTT
V: TRBV5-1; size: NA; length: 15; D: TRBD2; J: TRBJ2-1; CDR3: CASSFSGGPYNEQFF; DNA: TGCGCCAGCAGCTTTAGCGGGGGACCTTACAATGAGCAGTTCTTC
V: TRBV4-2; size: NA; length: 16; D: NA; J: TRBJ2-7; CDR3: CASSQAMDTNAYEQYF; DNA: TGTGCCAGCAGCCAGGCCATGGACACTAACGCCTACGAGCAGTACTTC
V: TRBV5-4; size: NA; length: 13; D: NA; J: TRBJ1-1; CDR3: CASSLIDEGEAFF; DNA: TGTGCCAGCAGCTTAATCGATGAGGGAGAAGCTTTCTTT
V: TRBV6-1; size: few; length: 17; D: NA; J: TRBJ1-1; CDR3: CASSETRLEHSNTEAFF; DNA: TGTGCCAGCAGTGAAACGCGGTTGGAACATTCGAACACTGAAGCTTTCTTT
V: TRBV7-2; size: NA; length: 12; D: NA; J: TRBJ2-3; CDR3: CASSLYEDTQYF; DNA: TGTGCCAGCAGCCTATACGAAGATACGCAGTATTTT
V: TRBV7-9; size: NA; length: 11; D: NA; J: TRBJ2-7; CDR3: CSSSSSYEQYF; DNA: TGTTCCAGCAGCTCCTCCTACGAGCAGTACTTC
V: TRBV2; size: NA; length: 15; D: NA; J: TRBJ2-6; CDR3: CASSLMASGANVLTF; DNA: TGTGCCAGCAGTTTAATGGCTTCTGGGGCCAACGTCCTGACTTTC
V: TRBV18; size: NA; length: 15; D: NA; J: TRBJ2-3; CDR3: CASSPLGGLTDTQYF; DNA: TGTGCCAGCTCACCACTGGGGGGGCTCACAGATACGCAGTATTTT
V: TRBV9; size: NA; length: 13; D: NA; J: TRBJ2-2; CDR3: CASSVGRGGELFF; DNA: TGTGCCAGCAGCGTAGGAAGGGGCGGGGAGCTGTTTTTT
V: TRBV7-8; size: once; length: 13; D: NA; J: TRBJ2-5; CDR3: CASSLASQETQYF; DNA: TGTGCCAGCAGCTTGGCCAGCCAAGAGACCCAGTACTTC
V: TRBV5-1; size: few; length: 15; D: NA; J: TRBJ2-3; CDR3: CASSLGHRFTDTQYF; DNA: TGCGCCAGCAGCTTGGGGCACAGGTTCACAGATACGCAGTATTTT
V: TRBV5-4; size: few; length: 14; D: NA; J: TRBJ1-3; CDR3: CASSLEYSGNTIYF; DNA: TGTGCCAGCAGCTTGGAATATTCTGGAAACACCATATATTTT
V: TRBV7-6; size: NA; length: 14; D: NA; J: TRBJ2-5; CDR3: CASSPIQVWETQYF; DNA: TGTGCCAGCAGCCCCATCCAGGTGTGGGAGACCCAGTACTTC
V: TRBV4-2; size: NA; length: 13; D: NA; J: TRBJ2-3; CDR3: CASSQEYGNTQYF; DNA: TGTGCCAGCAGCCAAGAGTACGGTAATACGCAGTATTTT
V: TRBV28; size: NA; length: 15; D: TRBD2; J: TRBJ2-1; CDR3: CASSSGGLSYNEQFF; DNA: TGTGCCAGCAGCTCGGGGGGGCTTTCCTACAATGAGCAGTTCTTC
V: TRBV19; size: few; length: 13; D: NA; J: TRBJ1-1; CDR3: CASSVSGNTEAFF; DNA: TGTGCCAGTAGTGTGTCGGGGAACACTGAAGCTTTCTTT
V: TRBV5-1; size: NA; length: 14; D: TRBD1; J: TRBJ1-6; CDR3: CASSLYGQVDPLHF; DNA: TGCGCCAGCAGCTTGTATGGACAGGTTGATCCCCTCCACTTT